This TCR beta chain derives from a study of T cell responses to AZD1222 COVID-19 vaccine. The study, taken as a whole, reports: Repertoires were obtained only post-peak T cell response. The study found Spike-specific TCR breadth and depth rose after two AZD1222 doses. Among the donors, most were white British and more were female, and clonal diversity was possibly underestimated. Close to half of spike-specific TCRs reportedly recognize unmutated variant regions.

Trimming removed 1 base at V and 10 bases at J, with 15 bases between. This CDR3 is 14 amino acids long. Germline V gives CDR1 SGHTA, CDR2 FQGNSA. TCRdb's table, derived via immunoSEQ multiplex PCR, lists solely in-frame clones and lacks some. The sample includes under 110,000 clones, roughly 84% of them seen just once. This clone is a singleton in its sample. The target antigen is unknown. The specimen was peripheral blood, collected on day 0 of AZD1222 vaccination. The chain joins TRBV7-2 to TRBJ2-3; the D gene is possibly TRBD2 (6 bases). This receptor was taken from an adult in good health. Written as DNA, the CDR3 is TGTGCCAGCAGCTTAGGAGGTAGCGGTAGGGCGCAGTATTTT. Translating it yields CASSLGGSGRAQYF.